Below are 29 T cell receptor beta chains sequenced from a single sample in a study of a mutant IDH1 vaccine in newly diagnosed glioma. Sequencing was performed with immunoSEQ multiplex PCR; in TCRdb, only in-frame clones are kept and a portion is missing. The sample has just under 45,000 clones, under 95% seen once; the top ten hold 3% to 4.5%. Their recognized antigens are unknown. This sample's time point: week 23, last vaccination. Every single dose of the vaccine, 300 ug of mutant IDH1 20-mer peptide, came with topical imiquimod. The sample consisted of PBMCs, taken from a glioma patient whose treatment included an IDH1 peptide vaccine. These receptors all stem from a man aged 45-65 years with glioma.

The chain couples TRBV10-3 to TRBJ2-7; D possibly uses TRBD1 or TRBD2 (5 bases each). The germline V and J ends were trimmed by 6 bases and 4 bases, with 16 bases remaining between them. The CDR3 sequence is 14 residues long. Germline V gene sequence: CDR1 ENHRY, CDR2 SYGVKD. CDR3 sequence (DNA): TGTGCCATCAGCGAAGGGACCGGCATGTACGAGCAGTACTTC. It translates to CAISEGTGMYEQYF.

V is TRBV6-5 and J is TRBJ2-7; TRBD2 matches at 9 bases. The CDR3 totals 16 residues. Germline values: CDR1 MNHEY, CDR2 SVGAGI. J gave up 3 bases and V 0 bases, and 6 bases lay outside the gene matches. CDR3 in DNA: TGTGCCAGCAGTTACTCGGGACTAGCTTTTCTCTACGAGCAGTACTTC. Protein sequence: CASSYSGLAFLYEQYF.

The rearrangement uses TRBV7-2 and TRBJ2-1, with TRBD2 identical over 14 bases. The CDR3 extends over 15 amino acids. V lost 5 bases and J lost 10; bases outside the gene matches: 7. The germline V gene has CDR1 SGHTA and CDR2 FQGNSA. The CDR3, as DNA: TGTGCCAGCAGCGAGCTGGGACTAGCGGGGGAGGAGCAGTTCTTC. Translated, it gives CASSELGLAGEEQFF. The full variable domain, completed using reference TRBV7-2 and TRBJ2-1, is GAGVSQSPSNKVTEKGKDVELRCDPISGHTALYWYRQSLGQGLEFLIYFQGNSAPDKSGLPSDRFSAERTGGSVSTLTIQRTQQEDSAVYLCASSELGLAGEEQFFGPGTRLTVL.

This chain uses TRBV2 with TRBJ2-5; D remains ambiguous. Between the trimmed V and J ends, which lost 7 bases and 4 bases, there was a span of 7 bases. Germline V gene lookup returns CDR1 SNHLY and CDR2 FYNNEI. This CDR3 comprises 11 residues. The CDR3 DNA follows: TGTGCCAGCACCTTAAGAGAGACCCAGTACTTC. Translated, it gives CASTLRETQYF.

The chain employs TRBV14 and TRBJ1-1, with D possibly being TRBD1 (5 bases). Trimming stripped 3 bases from V and 0 bases from J, with 8 bases between. This CDR3 contains 14 residues. The germline V gene encodes CDR1 SGHDN and CDR2 FVKESK. CDR3 residues: CASSHLTVNTEAFF. The CDR3 DNA sequence: TGTGCCAGCAGCCATCTGACAGTGAACACTGAAGCTTTCTTT.

This clone occurred a few times. This chain joins TRBV29-1 and TRBJ1-2; the D gene is possibly TRBD1 (5 bases). V lost 2 bases and J 4 bases, leaving 11 bases between the germline ends. The CDR3 consists of 13 residues. The germline gives CDR1 SQVTM, CDR2 ANQGSEA. CDR3 sequence (DNA): TGCAGCGTTGAAATCAGGGACCTCTATGGCTACACCTTC. Translating it yields CSVEIRDLYGYTF.

CDR3 in amino acids: CATTDDSNQPQHF. The CDR3 nucleotides read TGTGCCACCACGGACGATAGCAATCAGCCCCAGCATTTT. V gene TRBV28 combines with J gene TRBJ1-5; no clear D gene. Germline CDR1 and CDR2: MDHEN and SYDVKM. With 10 bases removed from V and 0 bases from J, the gap between germline ends came to 10 bases. The CDR3 totals 13 residues.

This rearrangement joins TRBV6-1 to TRBJ1-5, with 7 bases lining up with TRBD1. Trimming took 4 bases from V and 5 from J; bases not matched to a gene: 8. Germline-derived CDR1 and CDR2 are MNHNS and SASEGT. This CDR3 region has 15 residues. CDR3 nucleotides: TGTGCCAGCAGTGCGCCGACAGGGATCCATCAGCCCCAGCATTTT. Translated, it gives CASSAPTGIHQPQHF.

The chain couples TRBV2 to TRBJ2-6, with D possibly TRBD2 on 6 matching bases. Germline CDR1 reads SNHLY; CDR2 reads FYNNEI. V was clipped by 3 bases and J by 4 bases, with 10 bases between them. The CDR3 totals 15 residues. The CDR3 protein is CASSDRRAGANVLTF. The DNA of the CDR3 is TGTGCCAGCAGTGACCGGAGGGCCGGGGCCAACGTCCTGACTTTC.

The chain combines TRBV2 with TRBJ2-5; the match to TRBD2 covers 12 bases. CDR1 is SNHLY and CDR2 is FYNNEI in the germline V gene. The CDR3 sequence is 16 residues long. V lost 6 bases to trimming and J lost 5 bases; unmatched junction nucleotides: 10. The CDR3 nucleotides are TGTGCCAGCAGGACGGGACTAGCGGGTCGCGGTGAGACCCAGTACTTC. This gives the protein CASRTGLAGRGETQYF.

The chain employs TRBV18 and TRBJ2-3; D might be TRBD2 (5 bases). The CDR3 length is 14 residues. V lost 3 bases and J lost 0, with 7 bases in between. Germline V gene lookup returns CDR1 KGHSH and CDR2 LQKENI. The CDR3 DNA follows: TGTGCCAGCTCACCCCGGGATAGCACAGATACGCAGTATTTT. It codes for CASSPRDSTDTQYF.

The chain carries TRBV11-2 and TRBJ1-1, with a tentative D call TRBD1 (5 bases). Trimming shortened V by 8 bases and J by 2 bases, and 12 bases separated the two germline ends. From germline, CDR1 is SGHAT and CDR2 FQNNGV. The CDR3 is 13 amino acids. DNA of the CDR3: TGTGCCAGCGCCCAGCAGGGAAACACTGAAGCTTTCTTT. Translating it yields CASAQQGNTEAFF.

The rearrangement uses TRBV15 and TRBJ1-5; a possible D gene is TRBD1 (6 bases). The V end lost 0 bases, the J end lost 5 bases, and 11 bases lay between the germline ends. Germline V gene lookup returns CDR1 LNHNV and CDR2 YYDKDF (reference sequence). The CDR3 is made up of 15 amino acids. The CDR3 is CATSRDGQYHQPQHF. The CDR3 nucleotides read TGTGCCACCAGCAGAGACGGACAGTACCATCAGCCCCAGCATTTT.

The chain couples TRBV30 to TRBJ2-7, with TRBD1 matching over 7 bases. Losses at the gene ends were 2 bases for V and 6 bases for J; bases not matched to a gene: 10. The germline V gene encodes CDR1 GTSNPN and CDR2 SVGIG (reference sequence). The CDR3 extends over 14 amino acids. CDR3 in DNA: TGTGCCTGGAGTTATGACAGGGAAGGCGGCGAGCAGTACTTC. This translates into CAWSYDREGGEQYF.

This clone came up once. V and J are TRBV28 and TRBJ2-7; 13 bases align to TRBD2. With 8 bases clipped from V and 6 bases from J, the junction kept 7 bases outside the gene matches. Per germline, CDR1 MDHEN and CDR2 SYDVKM. CDR3 size: 14 residues. The CDR3 DNA reads TGTGCCAGCCAAGGGACTAGCGGGATACGCGAGCAGTACTTC. Amino acid sequence: CASQGTSGIREQYF.

V and J are TRBV5-5 and TRBJ1-1; D is unresolved. V lost 4 bases and J lost 0, with 10 bases in between. Germline lookup yields CDR1 SGHKS and CDR2 YYEKEE (reference sequence). The CDR3 totals 14 residues. The DNA of the CDR3 is TGTGCCAGCAGCATTCGCGCAGTGAACACTGAAGCTTTCTTT. Protein sequence: CASSIRAVNTEAFF.

The chain has TRBV6-5 and TRBJ2-1; D call uncertain. Trimming stripped 6 bases from V and 7 bases from J, with 13 bases between. Per germline, CDR1 MNHEY and CDR2 SVGAGI. The CDR3 consists of 13 residues. Written as DNA, the CDR3 is TGTGCCAGCAGCCCGATTCCCCCGAATGAGCAGTTCTTC. Amino acids: CASSPIPPNEQFF.

The chain couples TRBV19 to TRBJ1-1, with D hard to call. Germline loops: CDR1 LNHDA, CDR2 SQIVND (reference sequence). Trimming left V 0 bases short and J 12 bases short, with 14 bases between. The CDR3 is 13 residues long. The CDR3 coding sequence is TGTGCCAGTAGTATAGATTGGTCCGGTGGCACTTTCTTT. Its protein product is CASSIDWSGGTFF.

The chain links TRBV10-2 to TRBJ2-7, with D perhaps given as TRBD1 or TRBD2 (5 bases each). Germline V gene sequence: CDR1 WSHSY, CDR2 SAAADI. CDR3 length equals 13 residues. The V end lost 8 bases, the J end lost 0 bases, and 11 bases lay between the germline ends. CDR3 amino acids: CASSPGSSYEQYF. CDR3 DNA: TGCGCCAGCTCCCCAGGGAGCTCCTACGAGCAGTACTTC.

This clone occurred once. The chain couples TRBV29-1 to TRBJ1-2; tentative D call: TRBD1 (5 bases). Trimming stripped 6 bases from V and 5 bases from J, with 16 bases between. CDR1 and CDR2 (germline): SQVTM, ANQGSEA. CDR3 length: 13 amino acids. The CDR3, as DNA: TGCAGCGTAGATGGGGCGGGAAGGTATGGCTACACCTTC. This codes for CSVDGAGRYGYTF.

The chain recombines TRBV30 with TRBJ2-6, with TRBD1 matching over 9 bases. The CDR3 is 19 residues long. Trimming at V came to 1 base and at J to 0 bases, leaving 10 bases not matched to a gene. Looked up from germline, CDR1 is GTSNPN and CDR2 is SVGIG (reference sequence). CDR3 region: CAWSGGVWDRVSGANVLTF. The CDR3, as DNA: TGTGCCTGGAGTGGGGGGGTTTGGGACAGGGTCTCTGGGGCCAACGTCCTGACTTTC.

Comments on this clone: Other DNA sequences in the sample encode the same CDR3. The chain uses TRBV5-1 and TRBJ2-1; 9 bases fit TRBD2. J gave up 1 base and V 0 bases, and 2 bases lay outside the gene matches. The length of the CDR3 is 16 residues. CDR1 is SGHRS, CDR2 YFSETQ, per germline. CDR3 loop: CASSLEAGGSYNEQFF. The CDR3 coding sequence is TGCGCCAGCAGCTTGGAAGCGGGAGGTTCCTACAATGAGCAGTTCTTC.

The V gene is TRBV5-1, the J gene TRBJ1-1, with 7 bases fitting TRBD1. This CDR3 comprises 14 residues. CDR1 is SGHRS and CDR2 is YFSETQ in the germline V gene. Trimming removed 3 bases from V and 4 bases from J; junction bases left unmatched: 6. The CDR3 reads CASSSRTGSTEAFF. CDR3 DNA sequence: TGCGCCAGCAGCTCTCGGACAGGCTCCACTGAAGCTTTCTTT.

The genes are TRBV29-1 and TRBJ1-2; D ambiguous. V was clipped by 5 bases and J by 6 bases, with 16 bases between them. This CDR3 is built from 13 residues. The V gene's germline CDR1 is SQVTM and CDR2 ANQGSEA. This CDR3 is CSVLSEPFDGYTF. The CDR3 nucleotides read TGCAGCGTTTTATCCGAACCTTTTGATGGCTACACCTTC.

This rearrangement joins TRBV2 to TRBJ1-3, with unresolved D. The V gene lost 6 bases and the J gene lost 5 bases, with 11 bases spanning the gap. Germline loops: CDR1 SNHLY, CDR2 FYNNEI. CDR3 length: 13 residues. CDR3 residues: CASSGVRRNTIYF. For the CDR3, the DNA is TGTGCCAGCAGCGGGGTCCGGAGAAACACCATATATTTT.

V usage is TRBV27 and J usage is TRBJ2-7, with 9 nucleotides matching TRBD2. CDR3 length: 14 residues. With V trimmed by 5 bases and J by 2 bases, 4 bases remained unmatched. In germline, CDR1 is MNHEY, CDR2 SMNVEV (reference sequence). This CDR3 reads CASSPAGGPYEQYF. The CDR3 region has the DNA TGTGCCAGCAGTCCTGCGGGAGGGCCCTACGAGCAGTACTTC.

CDR3 residues: CASSSQGGKLFF. The CDR3 DNA reads TGTGCCAGCAGCTCCCAGGGAGGAAAACTGTTTTTT. V gene TRBV7-9 combines with J gene TRBJ1-4; TRBD1 might be the D (5 bases). The CDR3 is made up of 12 amino acids. Trimming took off 4 bases at V and 10 bases at J, with 10 bases between the two ends. CDR1 and CDR2 from the germline V gene are SEHNR and FQNEAQ (reference sequence).

J is TRBJ2-5 and V is TRBV28; possibly TRBD2 for D (7 bases). Between the trimmed V and J ends, which lost 8 bases and 10 bases, there was a span of 17 bases. Germline V CDR1 and CDR2: MDHEN, SYDVKM. This CDR3 region has 12 residues. This CDR3 is CASGGGPRDQYF. CDR3 DNA: TGTGCCAGCGGGGGGGGGCCTCGGGACCAGTACTTC.

This chain connects TRBV29-1 to TRBJ2-2, with D perhaps TRBD2 (6 bases). The CDR3 spans 12 residues. With 3 bases removed from V and 4 bases from J, the gap between germline ends came to 6 bases. In germline, CDR1 is SQVTM, CDR2 ANQGSEA. CDR3 nucleotide sequence: TGCAGCGTTGAGGGGGGCACCGGGGAGCTGTTTTTT. Amino acids: CSVEGGTGELFF.